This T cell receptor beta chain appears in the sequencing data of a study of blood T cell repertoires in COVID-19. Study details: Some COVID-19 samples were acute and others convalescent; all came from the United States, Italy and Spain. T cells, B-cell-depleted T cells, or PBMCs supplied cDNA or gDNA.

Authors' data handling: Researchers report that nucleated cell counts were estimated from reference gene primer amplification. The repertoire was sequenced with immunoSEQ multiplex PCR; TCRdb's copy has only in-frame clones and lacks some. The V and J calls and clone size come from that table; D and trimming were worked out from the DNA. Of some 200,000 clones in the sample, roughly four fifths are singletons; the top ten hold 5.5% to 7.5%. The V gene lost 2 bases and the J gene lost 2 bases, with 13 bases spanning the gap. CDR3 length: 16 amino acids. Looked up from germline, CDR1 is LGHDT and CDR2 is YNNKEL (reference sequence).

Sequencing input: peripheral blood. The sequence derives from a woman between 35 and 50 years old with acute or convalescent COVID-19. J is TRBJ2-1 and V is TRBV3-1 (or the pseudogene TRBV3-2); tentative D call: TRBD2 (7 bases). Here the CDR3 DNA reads TGTGCCAGCAGCCAATCTGCGGGGGCGACCTACAATGAGCAGTTCTTC. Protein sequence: CASSQSAGATYNEQFF.